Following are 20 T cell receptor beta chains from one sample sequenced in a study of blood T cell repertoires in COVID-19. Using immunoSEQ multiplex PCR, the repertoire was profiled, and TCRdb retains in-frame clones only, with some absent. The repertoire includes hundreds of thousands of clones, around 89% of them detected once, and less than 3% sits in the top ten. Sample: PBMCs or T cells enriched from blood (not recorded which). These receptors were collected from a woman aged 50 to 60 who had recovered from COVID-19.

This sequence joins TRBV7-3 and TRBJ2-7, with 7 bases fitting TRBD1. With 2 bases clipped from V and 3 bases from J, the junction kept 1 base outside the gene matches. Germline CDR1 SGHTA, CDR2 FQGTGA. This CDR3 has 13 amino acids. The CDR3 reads CASSLSGGYEQYF. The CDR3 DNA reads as TGTGCCAGCAGCTTATCAGGGGGCTACGAGCAGTACTTC.

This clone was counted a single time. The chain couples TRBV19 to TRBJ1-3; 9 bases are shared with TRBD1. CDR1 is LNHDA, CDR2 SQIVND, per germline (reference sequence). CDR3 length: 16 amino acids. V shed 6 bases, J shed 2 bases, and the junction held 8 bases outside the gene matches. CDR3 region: CASRFGQGKTGNTIYF. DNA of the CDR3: TGTGCCAGTAGATTCGGACAGGGGAAGACTGGAAACACCATATATTTT.

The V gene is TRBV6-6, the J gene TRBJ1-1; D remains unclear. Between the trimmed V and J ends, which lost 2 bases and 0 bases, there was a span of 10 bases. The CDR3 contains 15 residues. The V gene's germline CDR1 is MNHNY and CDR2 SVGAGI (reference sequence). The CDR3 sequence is CASSYDGVLNTEAFF. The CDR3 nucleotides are TGTGCCAGCAGTTACGATGGAGTACTGAACACTGAAGCTTTCTTT.

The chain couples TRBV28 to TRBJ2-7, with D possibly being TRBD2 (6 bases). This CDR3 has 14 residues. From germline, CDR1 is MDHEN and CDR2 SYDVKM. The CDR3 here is CSHAGTSNSYEQYF. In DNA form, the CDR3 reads TGTTCACACGCTGGGACTTCCAACTCCTACGAGCAGTACTTC.

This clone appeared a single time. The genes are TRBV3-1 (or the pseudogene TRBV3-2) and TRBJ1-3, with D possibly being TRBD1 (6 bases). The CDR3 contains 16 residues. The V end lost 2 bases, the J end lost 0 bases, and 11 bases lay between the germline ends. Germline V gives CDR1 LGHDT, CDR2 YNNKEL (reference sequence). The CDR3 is CASSQRLTGSGNTIYF. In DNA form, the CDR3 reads TGTGCCAGCAGCCAAAGACTGACAGGCTCTGGAAACACCATATATTTT.

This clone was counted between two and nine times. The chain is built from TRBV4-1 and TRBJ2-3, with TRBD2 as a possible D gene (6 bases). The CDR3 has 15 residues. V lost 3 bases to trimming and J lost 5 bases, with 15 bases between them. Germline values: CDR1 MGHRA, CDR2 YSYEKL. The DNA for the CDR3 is TGCGCCAGCAGCCAGGGGCCGGGACTTAGAGATACGCAGTATTTT. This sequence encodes CASSQGPGLRDTQYF.

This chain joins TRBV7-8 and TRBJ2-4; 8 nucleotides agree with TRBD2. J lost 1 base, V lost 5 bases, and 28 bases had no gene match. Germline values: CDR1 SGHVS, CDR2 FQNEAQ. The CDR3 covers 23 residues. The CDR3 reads CASSHDSPRCDSGTVIAKNIQYF. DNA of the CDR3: TGTGCCAGCAGCCACGATTCCCCCCGTTGCGATAGCGGGACGGTTATTGCCAAAAACATTCAGTACTTC.

The CDR3 coding sequence is TGTGCCTGGAGTTTCACCGGACAGGGGGAAGGCTACACCTTC. Protein: CAWSFTGQGEGYTF. The V gene is TRBV30, the J gene TRBJ1-2, with 10 positions matching TRBD1. J lost 8 bases, V lost 2 bases, and 8 bases had no gene match. CDR1 is GTSNPN and CDR2 is SVGIG in the germline V gene (reference sequence). The CDR3 runs 14 residues.

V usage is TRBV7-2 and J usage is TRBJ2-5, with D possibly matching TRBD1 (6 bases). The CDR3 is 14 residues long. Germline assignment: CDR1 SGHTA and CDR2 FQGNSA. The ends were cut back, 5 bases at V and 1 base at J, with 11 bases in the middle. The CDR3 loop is CASSARTVQETQYF. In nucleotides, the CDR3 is TGTGCCAGCAGCGCCCGGACAGTCCAAGAGACCCAGTACTTC. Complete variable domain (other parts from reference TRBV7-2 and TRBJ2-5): GAGVSQSPSNKVTEKGKDVELRCDPISGHTALYWYRQSLGQGLEFLIYFQGNSAPDKSGLPSDRFSAERTGGSVSTLTIQRTQQEDSAVYLCASSARTVQETQYFGPGTRLLVL.

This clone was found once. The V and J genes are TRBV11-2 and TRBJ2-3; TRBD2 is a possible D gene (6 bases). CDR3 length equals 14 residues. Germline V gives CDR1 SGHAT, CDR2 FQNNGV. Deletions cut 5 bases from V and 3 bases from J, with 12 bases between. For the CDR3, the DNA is TGTGCCAGCAGCCCCAGCGCGGGAACAGATACGCAGTATTTT. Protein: CASSPSAGTDTQYF.

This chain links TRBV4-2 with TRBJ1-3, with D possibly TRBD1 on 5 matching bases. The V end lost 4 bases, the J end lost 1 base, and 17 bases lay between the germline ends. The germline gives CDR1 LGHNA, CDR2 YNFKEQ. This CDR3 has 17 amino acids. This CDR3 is CASSRTRLGGSGNTIYF. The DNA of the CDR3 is TGTGCCAGCAGCCGTACGCGACTCGGGGGATCTGGAAACACCATATATTTT.

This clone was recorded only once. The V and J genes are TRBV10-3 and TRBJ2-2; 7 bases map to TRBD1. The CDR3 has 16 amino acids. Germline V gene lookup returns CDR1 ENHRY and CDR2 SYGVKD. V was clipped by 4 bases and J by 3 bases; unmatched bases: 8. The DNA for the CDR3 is TGTGCCATCAGTGGGGAGACAGGGTCGTACACCGGGGAGCTGTTTTTT. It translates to CAISGETGSYTGELFF.

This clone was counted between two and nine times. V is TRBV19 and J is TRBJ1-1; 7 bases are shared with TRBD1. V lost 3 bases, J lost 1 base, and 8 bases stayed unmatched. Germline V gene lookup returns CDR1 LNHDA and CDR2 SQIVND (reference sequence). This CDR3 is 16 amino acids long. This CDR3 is CASSIPLQGTNTEAFF. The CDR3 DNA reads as TGTGCCAGTAGTATCCCTCTACAGGGGACGAACACTGAAGCTTTCTTT.

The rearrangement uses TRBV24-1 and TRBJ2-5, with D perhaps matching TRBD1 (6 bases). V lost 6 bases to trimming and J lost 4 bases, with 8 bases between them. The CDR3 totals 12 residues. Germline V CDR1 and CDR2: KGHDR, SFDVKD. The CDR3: CATSFRGETQYF. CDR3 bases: TGTGCCACCAGTTTCAGGGGAGAGACCCAGTACTTC.

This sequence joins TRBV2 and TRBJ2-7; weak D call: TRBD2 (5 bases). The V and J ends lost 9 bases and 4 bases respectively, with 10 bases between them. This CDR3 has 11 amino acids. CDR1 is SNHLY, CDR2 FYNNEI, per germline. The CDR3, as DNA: TGTGCCAGTACTGGGGAGTACGAGCAGTACTTC. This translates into CASTGEYEQYF.

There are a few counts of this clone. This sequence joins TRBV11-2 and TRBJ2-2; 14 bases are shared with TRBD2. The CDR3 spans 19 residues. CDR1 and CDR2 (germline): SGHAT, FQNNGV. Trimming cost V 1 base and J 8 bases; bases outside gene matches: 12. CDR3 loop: CASSLVFWTSGRSGGELFF. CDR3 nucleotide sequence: TGTGCCAGCAGCTTAGTCTTCTGGACTAGCGGGAGGTCCGGAGGGGAGCTGTTTTTT.

Here the CDR3 reads CASRETGTKSNNSPLHF. For the CDR3, the DNA is TGCGCCAGCAGGGAAACCGGGACTAAGTCCAATAATTCACCCCTCCACTTT. V and J are TRBV10-2 and TRBJ1-6, with D possibly matching TRBD1 (5 bases). Germline CDR1 WSHSY, CDR2 SAAADI. The CDR3 spans 17 residues. Trimming pared 6 bases from V and 5 bases from J, leaving 20 bases between.

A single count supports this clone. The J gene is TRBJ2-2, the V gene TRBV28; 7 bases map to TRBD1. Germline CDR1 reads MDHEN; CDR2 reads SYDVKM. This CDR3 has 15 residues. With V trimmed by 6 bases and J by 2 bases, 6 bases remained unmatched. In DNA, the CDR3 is TGTGCCAGCAGGGTGACAGGGCCTAACACCGGGGAGCTGTTTTTT. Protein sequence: CASRVTGPNTGELFF. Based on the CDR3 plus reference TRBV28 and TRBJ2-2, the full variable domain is DVKVTQSSRYLVKRTGEKVFLECVQDMDHENMFWYRQDPGLGLRLIYFSYDVKMKEKGDIPEGYSVSREKKERFSLILESASTNQTSMYLCASRVTGPNTGELFFGEGSRLTVL.

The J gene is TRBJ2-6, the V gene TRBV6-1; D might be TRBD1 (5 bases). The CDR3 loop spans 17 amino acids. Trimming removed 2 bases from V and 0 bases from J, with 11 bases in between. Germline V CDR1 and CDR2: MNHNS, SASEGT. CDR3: CASSESGHISGANVLTF. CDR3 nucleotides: TGTGCCAGCAGTGAATCAGGGCACATCTCTGGGGCCAACGTCCTGACTTTC.

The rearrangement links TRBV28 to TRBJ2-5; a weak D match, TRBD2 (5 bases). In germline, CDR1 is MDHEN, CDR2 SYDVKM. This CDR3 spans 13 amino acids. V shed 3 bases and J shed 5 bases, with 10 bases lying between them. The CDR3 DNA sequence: TGTGCCAGCAGTTTTCGGACTCGGGAGACCCAGTACTTC. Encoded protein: CASSFRTRETQYF.